A selection of T cell receptor beta chains follows, all from one sample in a study of blood T cells in healthy people across ages. TCRdb processed the 5' RACE reads anew with MiXCR; each CDR3 protein has one entry. This table has 1.5 million to 2 million distinct CDR3 sequences, around 40% appearing once. The sample comprised blood. All receptors derive from a human donor in good health. The CDR3 runs from the conserved cysteine through the conserved F or W. The order of the fields is D gene, J gene, clone size, V gene, CDR3 protein, CDR3 DNA. D genes are given only for firm matches. Expanded clones get a size class; other rows say once, few or many, or leave the size out.

d_call: .
j_call: TRBJ1-1
clone_size: .
v_call: TRBV7-9
cdr3_aa: CASGLVQGSNTEAFF
cdr3_nt: TGTGCCAGCGGCTTAGTTCAGGGCTCCAACACTGAAGCTTTCTTT

d_call: .
j_call: TRBJ2-5
clone_size: .
v_call: TRBV5-1
cdr3_aa: CASSASLATQETQYF
cdr3_nt: TGCGCCAGCAGCGCCTCTCTAGCAACCCAAGAGACCCAGTACTTC

d_call: .
j_call: TRBJ2-7
clone_size: once
v_call: TRBV28
cdr3_aa: CASSFLTRNEQYF
cdr3_nt: TGTGCCAGCAGTTTCTTGACGAGGAACGAGCAGTACTTC

d_call: .
j_call: TRBJ2-5
clone_size: few
v_call: TRBV2
cdr3_aa: CASSPKRRGETQYF
cdr3_nt: TGTGCCAGCAGCCCTAAACGGAGAGGAGAGACCCAGTACTTC

d_call: TRBD2
j_call: TRBJ2-1
clone_size: .
v_call: TRBV7-3
cdr3_aa: CASSRGTSVLNEQFF
cdr3_nt: TGTGCCAGCAGCCGGGGGACTAGCGTTCTTAATGAGCAGTTCTTC

d_call: .
j_call: TRBJ1-6
clone_size: .
v_call: TRBV20-1
cdr3_aa: CSARDDRSGSPLHF
cdr3_nt: TGCAGTGCCCGGGACGACAGAAGTGGTTCACCCCTCCACTTT

d_call: TRBD1
j_call: TRBJ1-2
clone_size: few
v_call: TRBV25-1
cdr3_aa: CASSFLTGGGYTF
cdr3_nt: TGTGCCAGCAGTTTCTTGACAGGGGGCGGCTACACCTTC

d_call: .
j_call: TRBJ2-3
clone_size: .
v_call: TRBV18
cdr3_aa: CASSPPNGDTQYF
cdr3_nt: TGTGCCAGCTCACCGCCTAATGGGGATACGCAGTATTTT

d_call: .
j_call: TRBJ2-1
clone_size: few
v_call: TRBV29-1
cdr3_aa: CSVEETDEQFF
cdr3_nt: TGCAGCGTTGAAGAAACGGATGAGCAGTTCTTC

d_call: TRBD1
j_call: TRBJ2-1
clone_size: .
v_call: TRBV3-1
cdr3_aa: CASSQGRGQRINEQFF
cdr3_nt: TGTGCCAGCAGCCAAGGAAGGGGACAGCGGATCAATGAGCAGTTCTTC

d_call: TRBD1
j_call: TRBJ1-6
clone_size: .
v_call: TRBV2
cdr3_aa: CASSYRGLSPLHF
cdr3_nt: TGTGCCAGCAGTTACAGGGGGCTTTCACCCCTCCACTTT

d_call: .
j_call: TRBJ1-2
clone_size: many
v_call: TRBV7-2
cdr3_aa: CASSQTPTRYGYTF
cdr3_nt: TGTGCCAGCAGCCAGACTCCGACGCGCTATGGCTACACCTTC

d_call: TRBD1
j_call: TRBJ2-6
clone_size: few
v_call: TRBV27
cdr3_aa: CASTMMYRGYPGANVLTF
cdr3_nt: TGTGCCAGCACTATGATGTACAGGGGATACCCTGGGGCCAACGTCCTGACTTTC

d_call: .
j_call: TRBJ1-5
clone_size: few
v_call: TRBV7-2
cdr3_aa: CASSWGRVNQPQHF
cdr3_nt: TGTGCCAGCAGCTGGGGCCGCGTTAATCAGCCCCAGCATTTT

d_call: TRBD1
j_call: TRBJ1-1
clone_size: .
v_call: TRBV28
cdr3_aa: CASSFLDRESTEAFF
cdr3_nt: TGTGCCAGCAGTTTTCTGGACAGGGAGAGCACTGAAGCTTTCTTT

d_call: .
j_call: TRBJ2-2
clone_size: few
v_call: TRBV7-8
cdr3_aa: CASSLVRGAGELFF
cdr3_nt: TGTGCCAGCAGCTTAGTTAGGGGGGCCGGGGAGCTGTTTTTT

d_call: TRBD2
j_call: TRBJ2-7
clone_size: many
v_call: TRBV7-2
cdr3_aa: CASSERGVVNYEQYF
cdr3_nt: TGTGCCAGCAGCGAACGGGGGGTTGTCAACTACGAGCAGTACTTC

d_call: TRBD2
j_call: TRBJ2-1
clone_size: .
v_call: TRBV7-8
cdr3_aa: CASSVMGGYFYNEQFF
cdr3_nt: TGTGCCAGCAGCGTTATGGGGGGGTATTTTTACAATGAGCAGTTCTTC

d_call: .
j_call: TRBJ2-3
clone_size: few
v_call: TRBV7-3
cdr3_aa: CASSPAKRSTDTQYF
cdr3_nt: TGTGCCAGCAGCCCTGCCAAGCGGAGCACAGATACGCAGTATTTT

d_call: .
j_call: TRBJ1-2
clone_size: few
v_call: TRBV20-1
cdr3_aa: CSAPAGGNYGYTF
cdr3_nt: TGCAGTGCCCCAGCGGGGGGTAACTATGGCTACACCTTC

d_call: .
j_call: TRBJ2-3
clone_size: few
v_call: TRBV13
cdr3_aa: CASSLWDTKITDTQYF
cdr3_nt: TGTGCCAGCAGCTTATGGGACACCAAAATCACAGATACGCAGTATTTT

d_call: .
j_call: TRBJ2-4
clone_size: many
v_call: TRBV4-1
cdr3_aa: CASSPPSRNIQYF
cdr3_nt: TGCGCCAGCAGCCCCCCCTCCAGGAACATTCAGTACTTC

d_call: .
j_call: TRBJ1-1
clone_size: .
v_call: TRBV29-1
cdr3_aa: CSVEHRETTEAFF
cdr3_nt: TGCAGCGTTGAACACAGGGAAACCACTGAAGCTTTCTTT

d_call: .
j_call: TRBJ1-1
clone_size: .
v_call: TRBV2
cdr3_aa: CASSERWNTEAFF
cdr3_nt: TGTGCCAGCAGTGAAAGGTGGAACACTGAAGCTTTCTTT

d_call: .
j_call: TRBJ2-7
clone_size: .
v_call: TRBV28
cdr3_aa: CASLSTVPYEQYF
cdr3_nt: TGTGCCAGCCTAAGTACAGTTCCCTACGAGCAGTACTTC

d_call: .
j_call: TRBJ2-2
clone_size: .
v_call: TRBV27
cdr3_aa: CASSLSKGTPGTGELFF
cdr3_nt: TGTGCCAGCAGTTTATCGAAGGGGACTCCGGGCACCGGGGAGCTGTTTTTT

d_call: .
j_call: TRBJ2-7
clone_size: few
v_call: TRBV4-1
cdr3_aa: CASSQERIPYEQYF
cdr3_nt: TGCGCCAGCAGCCAAGAGAGGATCCCCTACGAGCAGTACTTC

d_call: .
j_call: TRBJ2-5
clone_size: .
v_call: TRBV20-1
cdr3_aa: CSANVGGHLYQETQYF
cdr3_nt: TGCAGTGCTAACGTCGGCGGACACTTGTACCAAGAGACCCAGTACTTC

d_call: .
j_call: TRBJ2-1
clone_size: .
v_call: TRBV10-3
cdr3_aa: CAIAGGPNNEQFF
cdr3_nt: TGTGCCATCGCCGGGGGGCCAAACAATGAGCAGTTCTTC

d_call: .
j_call: TRBJ2-1
clone_size: few
v_call: TRBV20-1
cdr3_aa: CSATTDSYNEQFF
cdr3_nt: TGCAGTGCTACGACGGACTCCTACAATGAGCAGTTCTTC

d_call: .
j_call: TRBJ2-7
clone_size: .
v_call: TRBV5-1
cdr3_aa: CASSLDYISYEQYF
cdr3_nt: TGCGCCAGCAGCTTGGATTACATCTCCTACGAGCAGTACTTC

d_call: .
j_call: TRBJ2-1
clone_size: .
v_call: TRBV6-2/TRBV6-3
cdr3_aa: CASSYNRASEQFF
cdr3_nt: TGTGCCAGCAGTTATAACAGGGCTAGTGAGCAGTTCTTC

d_call: .
j_call: TRBJ1-2
clone_size: .
v_call: TRBV4-1
cdr3_aa: CASSQASMRGYTF
cdr3_nt: TGCGCCAGCAGCCAAGCTAGTATGAGGGGCTACACCTTC

d_call: .
j_call: TRBJ2-7
clone_size: .
v_call: TRBV11-3
cdr3_aa: CASSPWDGAYEQYF
cdr3_nt: TGTGCCAGCAGCCCGTGGGACGGAGCCTACGAGCAGTACTTC

d_call: TRBD1
j_call: TRBJ1-1
clone_size: .
v_call: TRBV4-1
cdr3_aa: CASSQHQGGTTEAFF
cdr3_nt: TGCGCCAGCAGCCAACATCAGGGGGGGACCACTGAAGCTTTCTTT

d_call: TRBD1
j_call: TRBJ2-1
clone_size: few
v_call: TRBV6-5
cdr3_aa: CASRIRDSAYNEQFF
cdr3_nt: TGTGCCAGCAGAATTAGGGACAGCGCCTACAATGAGCAGTTCTTC

d_call: .
j_call: TRBJ2-3
clone_size: few
v_call: TRBV15
cdr3_aa: CAVSVGHTDTQYF
cdr3_nt: TGTGCCGTTTCAGTGGGACACACAGATACGCAGTATTTT

d_call: .
j_call: TRBJ1-1
clone_size: .
v_call: TRBV7-2
cdr3_aa: CASRWRGDTEAFF
cdr3_nt: TGTGCCAGCAGGTGGAGGGGAGACACTGAAGCTTTCTTT

d_call: TRBD1
j_call: TRBJ2-1
clone_size: once
v_call: TRBV7-2
cdr3_aa: CASSLGGQRSYEQFF
cdr3_nt: TGTGCCAGCAGCTTAGGGGGACAGAGATCCTACGAGCAGTTCTTC

d_call: .
j_call: TRBJ2-3
clone_size: few
v_call: TRBV20-1
cdr3_aa: CSASGIHTQYF
cdr3_nt: TGCAGTGCTAGTGGCATACATACGCAGTATTTT

d_call: .
j_call: TRBJ2-1
clone_size: few
v_call: TRBV2
cdr3_aa: CASILGGPDEQFF
cdr3_nt: TGTGCCAGCATTCTCGGGGGGCCGGATGAGCAGTTCTTC

d_call: .
j_call: TRBJ1-3
clone_size: .
v_call: TRBV7-9
cdr3_aa: CASSLSQGWTERNTIYF
cdr3_nt: TGTGCCAGCAGCTTATCGCAGGGGTGGACAGAGAGAAACACCATATATTTT

d_call: .
j_call: TRBJ1-1
clone_size: .
v_call: TRBV11-3
cdr3_aa: CASSSWGAYAFF
cdr3_nt: TGTGCCAGCAGCTCTTGGGGGGCTTATGCCTTCTTT

d_call: .
j_call: TRBJ1-5
clone_size: .
v_call: TRBV7-2
cdr3_aa: CASSLSMGDRSQPQHF
cdr3_nt: TGTGCCAGCAGCTTAAGTATGGGGGATCGCAGTCAGCCCCAGCATTTT

d_call: .
j_call: TRBJ1-6
clone_size: few
v_call: TRBV7-2
cdr3_aa: CASSSFFEANSPLHF
cdr3_nt: TGTGCCAGCAGCTCGTTCTTTGAAGCGAATTCACCCCTCCACTTT

d_call: .
j_call: TRBJ2-1
clone_size: .
v_call: TRBV20-1
cdr3_aa: CSAREGYPYNEQFF
cdr3_nt: TGCAGTGCTAGAGAGGGCTACCCCTACAATGAGCAGTTCTTC

d_call: .
j_call: TRBJ2-3
clone_size: .
v_call: TRBV11-3
cdr3_aa: CASSLSSGPVGYF
cdr3_nt: TGTGCCAGCAGCTTAAGTAGCGGACCCGTGGGGTATTTT

d_call: TRBD1
j_call: TRBJ1-2
clone_size: .
v_call: TRBV18
cdr3_aa: CASSPGGQIYGYTF
cdr3_nt: TGTGCCAGCTCACCAGGGGGACAGATTTATGGCTACACCTTC

d_call: TRBD1
j_call: TRBJ1-5
clone_size: .
v_call: TRBV28
cdr3_aa: CASVKGADNQPQHF
cdr3_nt: TGTGCCAGCGTAAAGGGGGCTGATAATCAGCCCCAGCATTTT

d_call: .
j_call: TRBJ2-4
clone_size: .
v_call: TRBV6-1
cdr3_aa: CASSAGPMGARFGNIQYF
cdr3_nt: TGTGCCAGCAGTGCGGGGCCTATGGGGGCGCGATTCGGAAACATTCAGTACTTC

d_call: .
j_call: TRBJ2-1
clone_size: few
v_call: TRBV18
cdr3_aa: CASFYNEQFF
cdr3_nt: TGTGCCAGCTTTTACAATGAGCAGTTCTTC

d_call: .
j_call: TRBJ1-4
clone_size: .
v_call: TRBV6-1
cdr3_aa: CASVSLQGEKLFF
cdr3_nt: TGTGCCAGCGTCTCCCTTCAAGGAGAAAAACTGTTTTTT

d_call: .
j_call: TRBJ2-1
clone_size: .
v_call: TRBV4-2
cdr3_aa: CASSPLRGNSHNEQFF
cdr3_nt: TGTGCCAGCAGCCCCCTAAGGGGTAACTCCCACAATGAGCAGTTCTTC

d_call: TRBD1
j_call: TRBJ2-1
clone_size: few
v_call: TRBV10-3
cdr3_aa: CAIRPGTGGDEQFF
cdr3_nt: TGTGCCATCAGACCCGGGACAGGGGGCGATGAGCAGTTCTTC

d_call: TRBD2
j_call: TRBJ2-7
clone_size: .
v_call: TRBV5-1
cdr3_aa: CASSLGEGRNEQYF
cdr3_nt: TGCGCCAGCAGCTTGGGGGAGGGGAGGAACGAGCAGTACTTC

d_call: .
j_call: TRBJ1-5
clone_size: .
v_call: TRBV6-6
cdr3_aa: CASSQTGRGQPQHF
cdr3_nt: TGTGCCAGCAGTCAAACAGGGAGGGGACAGCCCCAGCATTTT

d_call: TRBD2
j_call: TRBJ2-1
clone_size: few
v_call: TRBV20-1
cdr3_aa: CSARDRGGARNEQFF
cdr3_nt: TGCAGTGCTAGAGATCGCGGGGGAGCTAGGAATGAGCAGTTCTTC

d_call: .
j_call: TRBJ2-1
clone_size: .
v_call: TRBV18
cdr3_aa: CASSLAEDLKQFF
cdr3_nt: TGTGCCAGCTCACTGGCAGAGGATTTGAAGCAGTTCTTC

d_call: TRBD2
j_call: TRBJ2-5
clone_size: few
v_call: TRBV7-2
cdr3_aa: CASSLGAGGVETQYF
cdr3_nt: TGTGCCAGCAGCTTAGGGGCGGGGGGTGTAGAGACCCAGTACTTC